This entry lists 28 T cell receptor beta chains sequenced from one sample in a study of blood T cell repertoires in COVID-19. Some clones are missing from TCRdb's copy, which holds only in-frame ones; the method was immunoSEQ multiplex PCR. There are roughly 60,000 clones in the sample; around 81% occur only once, and around 10% lies in the top ten. The sample consisted of peripheral blood. The receptors shown here come from a man aged 80 or over with COVID-19, enrolled during active disease.

This clone has just a few counts. The chain links TRBV4-1 to TRBJ1-1; a possible D gene is TRBD1 (5 bases). V was clipped by 0 bases and J by 4 bases, with 12 bases between them. Germline values: CDR1 MGHRA, CDR2 YSYEKL. This CDR3 is built from 15 residues. CDR3 DNA sequence: TGCGCCAGCAGCCAAGATCGCCCAGGGCCCACTGAAGCTTTCTTT. This codes for CASSQDRPGPTEAFF.

The chain recombines TRBV3-1 (or the pseudogene TRBV3-2) with TRBJ2-3, with a possible D match to TRBD2 (7 bases). The CDR3 extends over 19 amino acids. CDR1 and CDR2 (germline): LGHDT, YNNKEL (reference sequence). Trimming took 0 bases from V and 1 from J, leaving 20 bases between them. The CDR3 loop is CASSQDGGWRGGRTDTQYF. CDR3 DNA sequence: TGTGCCAGCAGCCAAGATGGAGGGTGGCGCGGGGGCCGCACAGATACGCAGTATTTT.

The CDR3 bases are TGTGCCAGTAGTATTTTGGGCCAATCCGTTAATGAAAAACTGTTTTTT. This sequence encodes CASSILGQSVNEKLFF. V is TRBV19 and J is TRBJ1-4, with D hard to call. Trimming left V 3 bases short and J 4 bases short, with 15 bases between. The CDR3 loop spans 16 amino acids. From germline, CDR1 is LNHDA and CDR2 SQIVND (reference sequence). Complete variable domain (other parts from reference TRBV19 and TRBJ1-4): DGGITQSPKYLFRKEGQNVTLSCEQNLNHDAMYWYRQDPGQGLRLIYYSQIVNDFQKGDIAEGYSVSREKKESFPLTVTSAQKNPTAFYLCASSILGQSVNEKLFFGSGTQLSVL.

This clone occurred once. The chain carries TRBV9 and TRBJ2-6; D remains unclear. Germline V lookup: CDR1 SGDLS, CDR2 YYNGEE. V lost 4 bases, J lost 0 bases, and 11 bases lay in between. The CDR3 is 16 amino acids. The CDR3 sequence: CASSPTSLSGANVLTF. The CDR3 DNA sequence: TGTGCCAGCAGCCCTACGTCCCTCTCTGGGGCCAACGTCCTGACTTTC.

The gene calls are TRBV7-9 and TRBJ1-2; D is perhaps TRBD1 (6 bases). V was shortened by 8 bases and J by 3 bases, with 19 bases between the two germline ends. Germline V gene sequence: CDR1 SEHNR, CDR2 FQNEAQ (reference sequence). This CDR3 spans 15 amino acids. The CDR3 protein is CASVPGVQGYYGYTF. The CDR3 DNA sequence: TGTGCCAGCGTTCCTGGAGTACAGGGATACTATGGCTACACCTTC.

The V gene is TRBV4-3, the J gene TRBJ2-3; 7 bases are shared with TRBD1. CDR3 length equals 15 residues. V gave up 0 bases and J gave up 3 bases; unmatched junction bases: 3. The V gene's germline CDR1 is LGHNA and CDR2 YSLEER. The CDR3 nucleotides read TGCGCCAGCAGCCAAGATAGGGGGCGGACAGATACGCAGTATTTT. The encoded protein is CASSQDRGRTDTQYF.

The CDR3 nucleotides are TGTGCCAGCAGTCTCGTCCAGGAGCAGTTCTTC. Its translation: CASSLVQEQFF. The chain recombines TRBV12-3 or TRBV12-4 with TRBJ2-1; the D is unclear. The CDR3 is 11 amino acids. V lost 5 bases to trimming and J lost 10 bases, with 9 bases between them.

CDR3 sequence reads: CASSAGQGAGYVLTF. DNA for the CDR3: TGTGCCAGTAGTGCCGGACAGGGAGCGGGCTACGTCCTGACTTTC. The V gene is TRBV19, the J gene TRBJ2-6, with 8 bases fitting TRBD1. The CDR3 extends over 15 amino acids. The V and J ends lost 5 bases and 11 bases, in that order; junction bases with no gene match: 11. CDR1 is LNHDA and CDR2 is SQIVND in the germline V gene (reference sequence).

The chain carries TRBV7-8 and TRBJ2-7, with D possibly TRBD1 on 7 matching bases. This CDR3 comprises 13 residues. The germline gives CDR1 SGHVS, CDR2 FQNEAQ. V gave up 5 bases and J gave up 5 bases, with 13 bases separating them. For the CDR3, the DNA is TGTGCCAGCAGCCCCGACAGGGAGGACGAGCAGTACGTC. Amino acids: CASSPDREDEQYV.

The chain has TRBV2 and TRBJ1-2; possibly TRBD1 for D (6 bases). Germline CDR1 reads SNHLY; CDR2 reads FYNNEI. With 5 bases removed from V and 3 bases from J, the gap between germline ends came to 16 bases. The CDR3 totals 15 residues. The CDR3 here is CASSRPQGLDYGYTF. DNA of the CDR3: TGTGCCAGCAGTCGCCCCCAGGGGCTGGACTATGGCTACACCTTC.

V usage is TRBV30 and J usage is TRBJ2-2, with a tentative D call TRBD1 (5 bases). Germline V lookup: CDR1 GTSNPN, CDR2 SVGIG (reference sequence). The V end was cut by 5 bases, the J end by 0 bases, with 7 bases between. CDR3 size: 13 residues. CDR3 loop: CAWRQTNTGELFF. The CDR3 DNA sequence: TGTGCCTGGCGACAGACGAACACCGGGGAGCTGTTTTTT.

This sequence joins TRBV19 and TRBJ1-4; TRBD1 agrees at 7 bases. J lost 2 bases, V lost 4 bases, and 4 bases had no gene match. This CDR3 has 15 residues. Germline V gives CDR1 LNHDA, CDR2 SQIVND (reference sequence). CDR3 in amino acids: CASSTTGDTNEKLFF. Here the CDR3 DNA reads TGTGCCAGTAGTACAACAGGGGACACTAATGAAAAACTGTTTTTT.

The CDR3 here is CASEGAVETQYF. For the CDR3, the DNA is TGTGCCTCGGAAGGGGCTGTCGAGACCCAGTACTTC. V is TRBV2 and J is TRBJ2-5; the D gene is possibly TRBD1 (5 bases). Germline loops: CDR1 SNHLY, CDR2 FYNNEI. The CDR3 totals 12 residues. V was trimmed by 11 bases and J by 5 bases, leaving 15 bases between them.

This clone has only one observation. The chain combines TRBV2 with TRBJ1-2, with TRBD1 matching 10 bases. There are 14 residues in the CDR3. The V gene end was trimmed by 6 bases and the J gene end by 2 bases; junction bases not matched to a gene: 3. From germline, CDR1 is SNHLY and CDR2 FYNNEI. Here the CDR3 reads CASRGTGANYGYTF. The CDR3 coding sequence is TGTGCCAGCAGGGGGACAGGGGCGAACTATGGCTACACCTTC.

This sequence joins TRBV6-5 and TRBJ2-2, with 8 bases identical to TRBD2. Trimming removed 6 bases from V and 6 bases from J; junction bases left unmatched: 9. Germline CDR1 reads MNHEY; CDR2 reads SVGAGI. This CDR3 comprises 15 residues. The CDR3 DNA follows: TGTGCCAGCAGCGCCGCGGGGGGACGGGCCGGGGAGCTGTTTTTT. Amino acid sequence: CASSAAGGRAGELFF.

The chain has TRBV4-3 and TRBJ1-3; D uncertain. V shed 1 base and J shed 7 bases, with 11 bases lying between them. This CDR3 comprises 14 residues. Germline V gene data show CDR1 as LGHNA and CDR2 as YSLEER. CDR3 nucleotides: TGCGCCAGCAGCCAAGGCGAGGGTTGGAACACCATATATTTT. Translating gives CASSQGEGWNTIYF.

The V gene is TRBV30, the J gene TRBJ2-5; D remains unclear. The CDR3 loop spans 12 amino acids. Germline V gene data show CDR1 as GTSNPN and CDR2 as SVGIG (reference sequence). Trimming took 0 bases from V and 5 from J, leaving 7 bases between them. CDR3: CAWSVIRETQYF. The CDR3, as DNA: TGTGCCTGGAGTGTAATACGGGAGACCCAGTACTTC. The full variable domain, in which reference TRBV30 and TRBJ2-5 provide the parts outside the CDR3, is SQTIHQWPATLVQPVGSPLSLECTVEGTSNPNLYWYRQAAGRGLQLLFYSVGIGQISSEVPQNLSASRPQDRQFILSSKKLLLSDSGFYLCAWSVIRETQYFGPGTRLLVL.

The J gene is TRBJ1-2, the V gene TRBV15, with TRBD1 matching over 7 bases. This CDR3 contains 18 residues. With 0 bases clipped from V and 9 bases from J, the junction kept 19 bases outside the gene matches. Germline-derived CDR1 and CDR2 are LNHNV and YYDKDF (reference sequence). Here the CDR3 reads CATSRDKGQGEYPPSYTF. CDR3 nucleotide sequence: TGTGCCACCAGCAGAGATAAAGGGCAGGGGGAATACCCGCCGAGCTACACCTTC.

V is TRBV10-3 and J is TRBJ2-5; TRBD1 is a possible D gene (5 bases). Trimming took off 5 bases at V and 1 base at J, with 8 bases between the two ends. This CDR3 has 13 residues. The germline V gene encodes CDR1 ENHRY and CDR2 SYGVKD. In DNA form, the CDR3 reads TGTGCCATCAGTAGGACACTCCAAGAGACCCAGTACTTC. Protein: CAISRTLQETQYF.

The genes are TRBV6-4 and TRBJ1-2; possibly TRBD1 for D (6 bases). The V gene's germline CDR1 is MRHNA and CDR2 SNTAGT. This CDR3 has 15 residues. Trimming pared 6 bases from V and 0 bases from J, leaving 14 bases between. The chain's CDR3 is CASRTRQVANYGYTF. CDR3 nucleotides: TGTGCCAGCAGAACTAGACAGGTTGCTAACTATGGCTACACCTTC.

This clone appeared a few times. This chain links TRBV20-1 with TRBJ1-5; D unresolved. This CDR3 region has 16 residues. Looked up from germline, CDR1 is DFQATT and CDR2 is SNEGSKA (reference sequence). V shed 3 bases and J shed 2 bases, with 17 bases lying between them. The CDR3 here is CSASGPGAAGNQPQHF. The CDR3, as DNA: TGCAGTGCTAGTGGGCCGGGAGCCGCAGGCAATCAGCCCCAGCATTTT.

The chain uses TRBV4-1 and TRBJ1-5; D uncertain. This CDR3 has 14 amino acids. V was clipped by 2 bases and J by 4 bases, with 9 bases between them. The germline V gene has CDR1 MGHRA and CDR2 YSYEKL. The CDR3: CASSQLRDNQPQHF. In DNA, the CDR3 is TGCGCCAGCAGCCAACTGAGAGATAATCAGCCCCAGCATTTT.

The chain carries TRBV5-6 and TRBJ2-3, with TRBD1 identical over 9 bases. Unmatched junction bases numbered 12, after V lost 5 bases and J lost 5 bases. The V gene's germline CDR1 is SGHDT and CDR2 YYEEEE. The CDR3 is 16 residues long. DNA of the CDR3: TGTGCCAGCAGACCTACAGGGGGCGCCCCGGTAGATACGCAGTATTTT. Its protein product is CASRPTGGAPVDTQYF.

This chain connects TRBV18 to TRBJ1-5, with D perhaps TRBD1 (5 bases). Between the trimmed V and J ends, which lost 3 bases and 4 bases, there was a span of 13 bases. The CDR3 runs to 15 residues. The germline V gene encodes CDR1 KGHSH and CDR2 LQKENI. The CDR3 DNA follows: TGTGCCAGCTCACCCCCGGCCGGGGGGAATCAGCCCCAGCATTTT. Amino acid sequence: CASSPPAGGNQPQHF.

This clone was seen just once. The rearrangement links TRBV9 to TRBJ2-5; TRBD2 agrees at 7 bases. Germline-derived CDR1 and CDR2 are SGDLS and YYNGEE. The CDR3 is 14 residues long. The V segment lost 0 bases and the J segment 7 bases; nucleotides outside the gene matches: 6. CDR3 residues: CASSVAAGVGTQYF. The CDR3, as DNA: TGTGCCAGCAGCGTAGCGGCGGGAGTCGGGACCCAGTACTTC.

The rearrangement uses TRBV6-5 and TRBJ2-2, with 8 bases that match TRBD2. J gave up 5 bases and V 4 bases, and 6 bases lay outside the gene matches. Looked up from germline, CDR1 is MNHEY and CDR2 is SVGAGI. The CDR3 covers 15 residues. CDR3 sequence: CASSFGGVSTGELFF. DNA of the CDR3: TGTGCCAGCAGTTTCGGGGGGGTTTCAACCGGGGAGCTGTTTTTT.

This clone occurred a few times. This sequence joins TRBV5-6 and TRBJ2-3, with a possible D match to TRBD1 (5 bases). The CDR3 has 14 residues. The V and J ends lost 0 bases and 2 bases respectively, with 7 bases between them. Germline lookup yields CDR1 SGHDT and CDR2 YYEEEE. CDR3: CASSLGTPTDTQYF. In DNA, the CDR3 is TGTGCCAGCAGCTTGGGGACACCCACAGATACGCAGTATTTT.

This clone appeared a few times. The chain uses TRBV19 and TRBJ1-6; D is uncertain. The CDR3 spans 14 residues. V was pared by 3 bases and J by 8 bases, with 11 bases between. Looked up from germline, CDR1 is LNHDA and CDR2 is SQIVND (reference sequence). The CDR3 protein is CASSILDPDSPLHF. For the CDR3, the DNA is TGTGCCAGTAGTATCCTTGATCCAGATTCACCCCTCCACTTT.